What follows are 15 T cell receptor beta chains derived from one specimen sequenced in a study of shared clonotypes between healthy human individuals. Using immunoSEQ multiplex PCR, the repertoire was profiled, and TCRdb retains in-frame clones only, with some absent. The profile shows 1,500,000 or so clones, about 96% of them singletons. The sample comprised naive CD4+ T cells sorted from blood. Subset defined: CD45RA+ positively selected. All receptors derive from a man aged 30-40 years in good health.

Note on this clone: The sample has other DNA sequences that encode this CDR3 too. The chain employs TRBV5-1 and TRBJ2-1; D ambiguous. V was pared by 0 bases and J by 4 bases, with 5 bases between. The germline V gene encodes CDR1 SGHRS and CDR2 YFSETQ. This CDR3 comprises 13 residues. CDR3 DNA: TGCGCCAGCAGCTTGGACAAATACAATGAGCAGTTCTTC. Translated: CASSLDKYNEQFF. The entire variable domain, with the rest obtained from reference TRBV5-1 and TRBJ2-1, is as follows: KAGVTQTPRYLIKTRGQQVTLSCSPISGHRSVSWYQQTPGQGLQFLFEYFSETQRNKGNFPGRFSGRQFSNSRSEMNVSTLELGDSALYLCASSLDKYNEQFFGPGTRLTVL.

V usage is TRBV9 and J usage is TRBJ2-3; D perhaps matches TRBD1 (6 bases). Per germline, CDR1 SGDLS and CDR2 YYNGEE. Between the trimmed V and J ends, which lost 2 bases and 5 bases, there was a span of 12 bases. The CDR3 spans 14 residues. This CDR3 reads CASSVTGTGDTQYF. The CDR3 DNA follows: TGTGCCAGCAGCGTTACAGGGACGGGAGATACGCAGTATTTT.

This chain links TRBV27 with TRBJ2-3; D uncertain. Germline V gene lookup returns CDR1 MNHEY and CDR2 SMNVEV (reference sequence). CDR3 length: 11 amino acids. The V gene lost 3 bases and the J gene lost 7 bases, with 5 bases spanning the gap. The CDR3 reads CASSFSNTQYF. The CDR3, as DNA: TGTGCCAGCAGTTTCTCGAATACGCAGTATTTT.

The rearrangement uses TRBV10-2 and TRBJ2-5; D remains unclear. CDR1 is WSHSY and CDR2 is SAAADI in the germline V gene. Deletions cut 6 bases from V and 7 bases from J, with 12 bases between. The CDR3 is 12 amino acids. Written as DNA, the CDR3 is TGCGCCAGCAGCGACCCGCATCGGACCCAGTACTTC. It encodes CASSDPHRTQYF.

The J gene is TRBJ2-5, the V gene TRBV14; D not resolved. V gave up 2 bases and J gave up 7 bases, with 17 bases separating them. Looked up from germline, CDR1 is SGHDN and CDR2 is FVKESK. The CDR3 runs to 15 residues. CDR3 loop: CASSQTAPPTGTQYF. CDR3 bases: TGTGCCAGCAGCCAAACGGCACCGCCAACGGGGACCCAGTACTTC. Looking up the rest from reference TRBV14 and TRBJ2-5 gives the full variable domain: EAGVTQFPSHSVIEKGQTVTLRCDPISGHDNLYWYRRVMGKEIKFLLHFVKESKQDESGMPNNRFLAERTGGTYSTLKVQPAELEDSGVYFCASSQTAPPTGTQYFGPGTRLLVL.

The CDR3 loop reads CASSSTTPETSGRAGEQFF. The CDR3 region has the DNA TGTGCCAGCAGTTCTACTACTCCGGAGACTAGCGGGAGGGCTGGAGAGCAGTTCTTC. The chain combines TRBV7-9 with TRBJ2-1; 14 bases align to TRBD2. Germline CDR1 is SEHNR and CDR2 is FQNEAQ (reference sequence). The J segment lost 10 bases and the V segment lost 6 bases, leaving 20 bases of the junction unmatched. The CDR3 sequence is 19 residues long. The whole variable domain, remainder taken from reference TRBV7-9 and TRBJ2-1, is DTGVSQNPRHKITKRGQNVTFRCDPISEHNRLYWYRQTLGQGPEFLTYFQNEAQLEKSRLLSDRFSAERPKGSFSTLEIQRTEQGDSAMYLCASSSTTPETSGRAGEQFFGPGTRLTVL.

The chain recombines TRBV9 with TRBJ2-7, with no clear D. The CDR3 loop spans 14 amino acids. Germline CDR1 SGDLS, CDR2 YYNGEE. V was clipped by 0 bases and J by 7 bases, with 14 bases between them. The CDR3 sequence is CASSVGSSQAEQYF. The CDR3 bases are TGTGCCAGCAGCGTAGGAAGCAGTCAGGCAGAGCAGTACTTC.

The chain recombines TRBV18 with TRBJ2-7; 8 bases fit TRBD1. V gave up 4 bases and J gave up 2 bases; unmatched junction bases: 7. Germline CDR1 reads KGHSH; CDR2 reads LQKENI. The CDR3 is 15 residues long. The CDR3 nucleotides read TGTGCCAGCTCACGGGGACAGGACAACGCCTACGAGCAGTACTTC. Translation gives CASSRGQDNAYEQYF.

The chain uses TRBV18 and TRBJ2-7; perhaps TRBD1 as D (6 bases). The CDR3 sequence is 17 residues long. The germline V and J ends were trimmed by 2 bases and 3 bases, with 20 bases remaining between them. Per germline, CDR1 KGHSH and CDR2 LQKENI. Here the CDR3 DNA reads TGTGCCAGCTCACCATTAGGGGCAGGGGCGGACCTCTACGAGCAGTACTTC. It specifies CASSPLGAGADLYEQYF.

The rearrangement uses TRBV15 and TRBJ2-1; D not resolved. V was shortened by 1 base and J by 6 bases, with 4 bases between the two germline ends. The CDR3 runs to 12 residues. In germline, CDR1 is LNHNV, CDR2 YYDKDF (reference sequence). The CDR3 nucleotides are TGTGCCACCAGCAGAGTTGGCAATGAGCAGTTCTTC. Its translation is CATSRVGNEQFF.

In DNA, the CDR3 is TGTGCCAGCAGCCACAGGGCCCAAGAGACCCAGTACTTC. This gives the protein CASSHRAQETQYF. V usage is TRBV5-6 and J usage is TRBJ2-5; D is possibly TRBD1 (6 bases). Deletions cut 4 bases from V and 1 base from J, with 8 bases between. This CDR3 region has 13 residues. CDR1 is SGHDT, CDR2 YYEEEE, per germline. The full variable domain, in which reference TRBV5-6 and TRBJ2-5 provide the parts outside the CDR3, is DAGVTQSPTHLIKTRGQQVTLRCSPKSGHDTVSWYQQALGQGPQFIFQYYEEEERQRGNFPDRFSGHQFPNYSSELNVNALLLGDSALYLCASSHRAQETQYFGPGTRLLVL.

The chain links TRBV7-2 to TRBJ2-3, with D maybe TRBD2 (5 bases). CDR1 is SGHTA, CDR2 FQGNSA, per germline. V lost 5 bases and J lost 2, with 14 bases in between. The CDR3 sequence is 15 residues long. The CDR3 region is CASSPQRSYTDTQYF. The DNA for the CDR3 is TGTGCCAGCAGCCCACAGCGGTCCTACACAGATACGCAGTATTTT. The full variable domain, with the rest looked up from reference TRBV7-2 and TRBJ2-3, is GAGVSQSPSNKVTEKGKDVELRCDPISGHTALYWYRQSLGQGLEFLIYFQGNSAPDKSGLPSDRFSAERTGGSVSTLTIQRTQQEDSAVYLCASSPQRSYTDTQYFGPGTRLTVL.

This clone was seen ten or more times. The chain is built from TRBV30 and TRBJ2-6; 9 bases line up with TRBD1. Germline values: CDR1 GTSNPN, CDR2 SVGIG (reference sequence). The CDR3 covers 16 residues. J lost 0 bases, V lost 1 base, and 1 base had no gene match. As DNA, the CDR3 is TGTGCCTGGAGTGGGACAGGGGTCTCTGGGGCCAACGTCCTGACTTTC. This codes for CAWSGTGVSGANVLTF. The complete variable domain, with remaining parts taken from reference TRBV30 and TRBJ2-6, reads SQTIHQWPATLVQPVGSPLSLECTVEGTSNPNLYWYRQAAGRGLQLLFYSVGIGQISSEVPQNLSASRPQDRQFILSSKKLLLSDSGFYLCAWSGTGVSGANVLTFGAGSRLTVL.

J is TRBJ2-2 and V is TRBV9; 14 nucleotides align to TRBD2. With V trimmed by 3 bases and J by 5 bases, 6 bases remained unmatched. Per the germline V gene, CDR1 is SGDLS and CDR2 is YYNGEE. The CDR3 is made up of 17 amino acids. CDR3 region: CASSGIGTSGSTGELFF. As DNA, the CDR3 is TGTGCCAGCAGCGGGATTGGGACTAGCGGGAGTACCGGGGAGCTGTTTTTT.

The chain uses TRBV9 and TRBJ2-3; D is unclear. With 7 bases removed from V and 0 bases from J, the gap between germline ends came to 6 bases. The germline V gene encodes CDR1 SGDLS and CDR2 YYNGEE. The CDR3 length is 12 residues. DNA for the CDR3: TGTGCCAGCGCGGCGAGCACAGATACGCAGTATTTT. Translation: CASAASTDTQYF. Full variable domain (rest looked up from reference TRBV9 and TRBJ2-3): DSGVTQTPKHLITATGQRVTLRCSPRSGDLSVYWYQQSLDQGLQFLIQYYNGEERAKGNILERFSAQQFPDLHSELNLSSLELGDSALYFCASAASTDTQYFGPGTRLTVL.